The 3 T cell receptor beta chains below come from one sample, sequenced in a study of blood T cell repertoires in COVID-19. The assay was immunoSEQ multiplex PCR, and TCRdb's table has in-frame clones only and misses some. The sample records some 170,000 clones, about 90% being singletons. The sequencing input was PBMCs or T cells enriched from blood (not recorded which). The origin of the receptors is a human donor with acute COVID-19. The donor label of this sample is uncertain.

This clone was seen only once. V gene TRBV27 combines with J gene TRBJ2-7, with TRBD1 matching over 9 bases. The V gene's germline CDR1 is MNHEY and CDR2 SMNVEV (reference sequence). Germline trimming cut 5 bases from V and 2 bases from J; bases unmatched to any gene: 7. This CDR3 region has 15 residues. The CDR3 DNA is TGTGCCAGCAGTCCCGGACAGGGGAGGGCCTACGAGCAGTACTTC. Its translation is CASSPGQGRAYEQYF.

CDR3 residues: CASSISFQGARETQYF. The CDR3 nucleotides read TGTGCCAGTAGTATAAGCTTCCAGGGGGCCCGAGAGACCCAGTACTTC. The rearrangement uses TRBV19 and TRBJ2-5; 8 nucleotides align to TRBD1. V dropped 2 bases and J dropped 4; count of bases not matched to a gene: 9. Germline V gives CDR1 LNHDA, CDR2 SQIVND (reference sequence). The CDR3 contains 16 residues.

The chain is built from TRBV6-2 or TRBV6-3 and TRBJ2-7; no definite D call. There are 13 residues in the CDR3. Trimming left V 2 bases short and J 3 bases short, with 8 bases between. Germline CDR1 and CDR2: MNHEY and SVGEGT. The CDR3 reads CASSYLKIYEQYF. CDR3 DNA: TGTGCCAGCAGTTACCTAAAGATCTACGAGCAGTACTTC.